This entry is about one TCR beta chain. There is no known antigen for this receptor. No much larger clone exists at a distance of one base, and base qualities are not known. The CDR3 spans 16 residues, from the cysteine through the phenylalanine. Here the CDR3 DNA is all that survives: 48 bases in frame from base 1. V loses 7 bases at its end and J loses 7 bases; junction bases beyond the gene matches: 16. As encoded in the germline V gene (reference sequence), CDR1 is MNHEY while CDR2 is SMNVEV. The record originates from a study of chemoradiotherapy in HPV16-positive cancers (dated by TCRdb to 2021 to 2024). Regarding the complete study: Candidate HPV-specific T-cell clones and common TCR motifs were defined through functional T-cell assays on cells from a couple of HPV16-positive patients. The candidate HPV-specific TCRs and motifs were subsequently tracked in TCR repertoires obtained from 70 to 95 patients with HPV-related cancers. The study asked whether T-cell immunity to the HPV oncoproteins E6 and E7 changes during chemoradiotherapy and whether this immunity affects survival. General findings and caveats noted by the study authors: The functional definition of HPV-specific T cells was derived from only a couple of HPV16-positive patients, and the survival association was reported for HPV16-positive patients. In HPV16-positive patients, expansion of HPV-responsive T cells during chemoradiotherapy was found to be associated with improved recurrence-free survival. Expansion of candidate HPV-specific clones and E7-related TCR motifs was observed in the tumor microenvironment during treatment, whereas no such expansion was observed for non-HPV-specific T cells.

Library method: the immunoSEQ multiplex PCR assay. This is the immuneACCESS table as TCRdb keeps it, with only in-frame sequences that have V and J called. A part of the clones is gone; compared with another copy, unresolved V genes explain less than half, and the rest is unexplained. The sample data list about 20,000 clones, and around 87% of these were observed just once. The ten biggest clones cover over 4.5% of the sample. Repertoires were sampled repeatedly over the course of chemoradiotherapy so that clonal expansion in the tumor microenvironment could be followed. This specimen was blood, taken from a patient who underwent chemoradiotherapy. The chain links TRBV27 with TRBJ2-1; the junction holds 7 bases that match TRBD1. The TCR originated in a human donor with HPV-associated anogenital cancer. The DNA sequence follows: TGTGCCAGCACCTCTCTCCTCCGGGACAGTACTAATGAGCAGTTCTTC. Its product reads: CASTSLLRDSTNEQFF.